The 13 T cell receptor beta chains presented below share a single source sample, sequenced in a study of blood T cell repertoires in COVID-19. Measured with immunoSEQ multiplex PCR; TCRdb has only the in-frame clones, and not every one. The sample has about 220,000 clones, roughly 87% seen once. The sequenced sample was peripheral blood. Source of these receptors: a man in his forties or fifties with active or convalescent COVID-19.

V is TRBV3-1 (or the pseudogene TRBV3-2) and J is TRBJ2-5; D might be TRBD2 (5 bases). There are 17 residues in the CDR3. V lost 2 bases to trimming and J lost 5 bases, with 21 bases between them. Germline CDR1 reads LGHDT; CDR2 reads YNNKEL (reference sequence). The CDR3 nucleotides read TGTGCCAGCAGCCAATGGTCGAGGGTCCCCGGATCGGAGACCCAGTACTTC. Amino acids: CASSQWSRVPGSETQYF.

The chain has TRBV28 and TRBJ2-1, with D tentatively TRBD1 (6 bases). Trimming cost V 4 bases and J 2 bases, with 9 bases left between them. CDR1 and CDR2 (germline): MDHEN, SYDVKM. The CDR3 totals 14 residues. Here the CDR3 reads CASSWTAPYNEQFF. Here the CDR3 DNA reads TGTGCCAGCAGTTGGACAGCGCCCTACAATGAGCAGTTCTTC. Together with reference TRBV28 and TRBJ2-1, the CDR3 gives the full variable domain: DVKVTQSSRYLVKRTGEKVFLECVQDMDHENMFWYRQDPGLGLRLIYFSYDVKMKEKGDIPEGYSVSREKKERFSLILESASTNQTSMYLCASSWTAPYNEQFFGPGTRLTVL.

The rearrangement links TRBV5-4 to TRBJ1-3, with 8 nucleotides matching TRBD1. Germline V gene data show CDR1 as SGHNT and CDR2 as YYREEE (reference sequence). Germline trimming cut 2 bases from V and 0 bases from J; bases unmatched to any gene: 7. The CDR3 loop spans 17 amino acids. As DNA, the CDR3 is TGTGCCAGCAGCTTTACAGGGGGTTTGAGCTCTGGAAACACCATATATTTT. It specifies CASSFTGGLSSGNTIYF.

V and J are TRBV28 and TRBJ1-1, with 7 bases that match TRBD1. Germline assignment: CDR1 MDHEN and CDR2 SYDVKM. Trimming cost V 6 bases and J 7 bases; bases outside gene matches: 8. The CDR3 spans 13 residues. DNA for the CDR3: TGTGCCAGCAGATTTAACAGGGGTAGTGAAGCTTTCTTT. It yields the protein CASRFNRGSEAFF.

As for this clone: The same CDR3 is also encoded by other DNA sequences in this sample. The chain employs TRBV18 and TRBJ2-1; TRBD1 matches at 9 bases. Germline loops: CDR1 KGHSH, CDR2 LQKENI. V lost 3 bases and J lost 7; bases outside the gene matches: 1. The CDR3 covers 13 residues. CDR3 amino acids: CASSPDRGNEQFF. In nucleotides, the CDR3 is TGTGCCAGCTCACCTGACAGGGGGAATGAGCAGTTCTTC.

This chain connects TRBV19 to TRBJ1-1; D is unclear. V lost 8 bases and J 0 bases, leaving 16 bases between the germline ends. CDR1 and CDR2 from the germline V gene are LNHDA and SQIVND (reference sequence). The CDR3 totals 15 residues. The CDR3 reads CASRPADSLNTEAFF. CDR3 DNA: TGTGCCAGTCGTCCGGCGGACTCCTTGAACACTGAAGCTTTCTTT.

The J gene is TRBJ2-3, the V gene TRBV14; the D gene is possibly TRBD2 (6 bases). The length of the CDR3 is 16 residues. The germline V gene has CDR1 SGHDN and CDR2 FVKESK. V gave up 1 base and J gave up 2 bases, with 13 bases separating them. CDR3 in amino acids: CASSQGASAITDTQYF. CDR3 bases: TGTGCCAGCAGCCAAGGGGCTAGCGCGATCACAGATACGCAGTATTTT.

The CDR3 sequence: CASSGQTGTNEQYF. In DNA, the CDR3 is TGCGCCAGCAGTGGCCAGACAGGGACAAACGAGCAGTACTTC. J is TRBJ2-7 and V is TRBV10-1; TRBD1 aligns across 7 bases. V gave up 4 bases and J gave up 5 bases; unmatched junction bases: 8. Germline lookup yields CDR1 WNHNN and CDR2 SYGVQD (reference sequence). The CDR3 runs to 14 residues.

The chain carries TRBV6-5 and TRBJ2-5, with TRBD2 matching 11 bases. After removal of 4 bases from V and 4 bases from J, the junction contained 8 bases not matched to a gene. Germline-derived CDR1 and CDR2 are MNHEY and SVGAGI. This CDR3 is 16 amino acids long. In DNA, the CDR3 is TGTGCCAGCAGTTCCCAGGCTAGCGGGAGGCCAGAGACCCAGTACTTC. Protein sequence: CASSSQASGRPETQYF.

The chain carries TRBV2 and TRBJ2-7; D ambiguous. This CDR3 comprises 12 residues. The V end lost 6 bases, the J end lost 9 bases, and 15 bases lay between the germline ends. Germline V gives CDR1 SNHLY, CDR2 FYNNEI. CDR3 sequence reads: CASRSDHLGQYF. In nucleotides, the CDR3 is TGTGCCAGCAGGAGCGACCACCTCGGGCAGTACTTC.

The CDR3, as DNA: TGCAGTGCTAGTTTAATGCAGGGGGGTCTCGTACTCACAGATACGCAGTATTTT. As protein: CSASLMQGGLVLTDTQYF. The rearrangement links TRBV20-1 to TRBJ2-3; D might be TRBD1 (7 bases). CDR3 length: 18 amino acids. CDR1 is DFQATT, CDR2 SNEGSKA, per germline (reference sequence). Deletions cut 3 bases from V and 2 bases from J, with 24 bases between.

The V call is TRBV28, the J call TRBJ2-7, with D maybe TRBD1 (5 bases). The V gene's germline CDR1 is MDHEN and CDR2 SYDVKM. V was cut by 3 bases and J by 6 bases, with 15 bases left in between. This CDR3 has 14 residues. The CDR3 here is CASSFTGRVFEQYF. As DNA, the CDR3 is TGTGCCAGCAGTTTTACCGGCAGGGTGTTCGAGCAGTACTTC.

V gene TRBV27 combines with J gene TRBJ2-3; 10 bases map to TRBD2. CDR3 length equals 15 residues. Germline assignment: CDR1 MNHEY and CDR2 SMNVEV (reference sequence). V was pared by 4 bases and J by 3 bases, with 4 bases of the junction left unmatched. In DNA, the CDR3 is TGTGCCAGCAGTTCCCAAGCGGGAGGGACAGATACGCAGTATTTT. Amino acids: CASSSQAGGTDTQYF.